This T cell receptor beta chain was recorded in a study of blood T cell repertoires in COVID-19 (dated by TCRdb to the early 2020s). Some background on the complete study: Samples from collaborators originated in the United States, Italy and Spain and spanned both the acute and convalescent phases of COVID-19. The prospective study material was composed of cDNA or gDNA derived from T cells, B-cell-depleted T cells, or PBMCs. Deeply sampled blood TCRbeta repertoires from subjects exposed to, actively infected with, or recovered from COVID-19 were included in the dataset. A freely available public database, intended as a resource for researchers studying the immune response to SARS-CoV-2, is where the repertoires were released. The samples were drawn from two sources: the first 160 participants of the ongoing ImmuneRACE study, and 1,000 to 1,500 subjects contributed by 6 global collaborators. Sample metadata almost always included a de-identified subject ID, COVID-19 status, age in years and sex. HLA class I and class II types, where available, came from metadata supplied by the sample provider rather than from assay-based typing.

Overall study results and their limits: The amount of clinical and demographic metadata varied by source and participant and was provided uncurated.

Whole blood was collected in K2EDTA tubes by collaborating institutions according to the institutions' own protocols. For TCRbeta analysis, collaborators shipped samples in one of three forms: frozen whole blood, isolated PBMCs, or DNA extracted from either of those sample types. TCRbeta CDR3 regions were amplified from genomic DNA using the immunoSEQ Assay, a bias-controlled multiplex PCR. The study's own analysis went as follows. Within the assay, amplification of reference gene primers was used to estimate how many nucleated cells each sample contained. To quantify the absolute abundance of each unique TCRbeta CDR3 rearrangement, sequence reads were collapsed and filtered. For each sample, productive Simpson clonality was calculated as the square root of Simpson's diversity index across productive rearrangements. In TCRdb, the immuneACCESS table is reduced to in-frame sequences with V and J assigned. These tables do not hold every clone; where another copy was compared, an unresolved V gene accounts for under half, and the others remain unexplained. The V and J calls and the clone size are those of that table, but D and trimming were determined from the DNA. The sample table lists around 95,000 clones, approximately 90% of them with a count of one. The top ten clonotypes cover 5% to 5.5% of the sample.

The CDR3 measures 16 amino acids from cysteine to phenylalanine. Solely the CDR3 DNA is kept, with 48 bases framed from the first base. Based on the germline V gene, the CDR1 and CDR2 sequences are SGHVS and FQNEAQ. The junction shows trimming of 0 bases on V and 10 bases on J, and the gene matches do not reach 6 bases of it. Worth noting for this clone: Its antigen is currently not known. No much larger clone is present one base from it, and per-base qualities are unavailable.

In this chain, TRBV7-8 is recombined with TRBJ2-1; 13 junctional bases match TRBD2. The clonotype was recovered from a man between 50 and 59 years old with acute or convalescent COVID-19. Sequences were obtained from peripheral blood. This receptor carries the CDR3 CASSLAGLAGAGEQFF. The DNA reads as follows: TGTGCCAGCAGCTTAGCCGGACTAGCGGGAGCAGGGGAGCAGTTCTTC.